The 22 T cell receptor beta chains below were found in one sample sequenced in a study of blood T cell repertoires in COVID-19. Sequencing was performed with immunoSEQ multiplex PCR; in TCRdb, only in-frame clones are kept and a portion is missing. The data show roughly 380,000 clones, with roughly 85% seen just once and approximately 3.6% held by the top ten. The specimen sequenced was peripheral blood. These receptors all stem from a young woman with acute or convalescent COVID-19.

The CDR3 DNA sequence: TGCGCCAGCAGCTGGGGGGACAGGGAAGGCGAGCAGTACTTC. It specifies CASSWGDREGEQYF. The chain employs TRBV5-1 and TRBJ2-7; 9 nucleotides align to TRBD1. The trim removed 3 bases at V and 6 bases at J, leaving 7 bases unmatched. The germline CDR1 and CDR2 sequences are SGHRS and YFSETQ. The CDR3 loop spans 14 amino acids.

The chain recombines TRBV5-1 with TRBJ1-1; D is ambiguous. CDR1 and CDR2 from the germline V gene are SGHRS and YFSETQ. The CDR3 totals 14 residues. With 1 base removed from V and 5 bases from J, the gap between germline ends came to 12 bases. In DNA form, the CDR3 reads TGCGCCAGCAGCTTGTCCGCATTGCAGACTGAAGCTTTCTTT. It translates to CASSLSALQTEAFF. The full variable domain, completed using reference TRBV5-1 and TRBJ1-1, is KAGVTQTPRYLIKTRGQQVTLSCSPISGHRSVSWYQQTPGQGLQFLFEYFSETQRNKGNFPGRFSGRQFSNSRSEMNVSTLELGDSALYLCASSLSALQTEAFFGQGTRLTVV.

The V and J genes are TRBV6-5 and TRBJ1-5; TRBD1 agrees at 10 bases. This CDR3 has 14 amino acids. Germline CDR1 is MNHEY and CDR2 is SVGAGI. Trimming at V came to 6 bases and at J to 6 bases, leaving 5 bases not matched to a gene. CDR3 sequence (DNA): TGTGCCAGCAGCCTCGGACAGGGGGGTCAGCCCCAGCATTTT. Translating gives CASSLGQGGQPQHF.

CDR3: CAWSVPVSSYNSPLHF. CDR3 sequence (DNA): TGTGCCTGGAGTGTCCCCGTCAGCTCCTATAATTCACCCCTCCACTTT. The gene calls are TRBV30 and TRBJ1-6, with D hard to call. The V gene's germline CDR1 is GTSNPN and CDR2 SVGIG (reference sequence). V was pared by 0 bases and J by 0 bases, with 9 bases between. CDR3 length equals 16 residues. The entire variable domain, with the rest obtained from reference TRBV30 and TRBJ1-6, is as follows: SQTIHQWPATLVQPVGSPLSLECTVEGTSNPNLYWYRQAAGRGLQLLFYSVGIGQISSEVPQNLSASRPQDRQFILSSKKLLLSDSGFYLCAWSVPVSSYNSPLHFGNGTRLTVT.

In DNA, the CDR3 is TGTGCCAGCAGCCGCACTCAGGGGAATCACTATGGCTACACCTTC. Translating gives CASSRTQGNHYGYTF. J is TRBJ1-2 and V is TRBV14; possible D gene TRBD1, 6 bases. Per the germline V gene, CDR1 is SGHDN and CDR2 is FVKESK. The CDR3 is 15 residues long. Trimming cost V 4 bases and J 3 bases, with 15 bases left between them.

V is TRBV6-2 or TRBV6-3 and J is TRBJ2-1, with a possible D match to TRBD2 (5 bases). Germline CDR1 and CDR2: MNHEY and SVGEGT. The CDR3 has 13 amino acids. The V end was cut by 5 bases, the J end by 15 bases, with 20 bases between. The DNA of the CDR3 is TGTGCCAGCAGTCCCACCTTCCCGGGGATCGGGTTCTTC. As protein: CASSPTFPGIGFF.

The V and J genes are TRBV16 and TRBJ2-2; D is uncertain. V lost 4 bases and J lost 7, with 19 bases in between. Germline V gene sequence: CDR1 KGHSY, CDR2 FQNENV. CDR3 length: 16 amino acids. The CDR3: CASSPVRVKDGGELFF. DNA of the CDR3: TGTGCCAGCAGCCCGGTCCGGGTCAAGGATGGCGGGGAGCTGTTTTTT.

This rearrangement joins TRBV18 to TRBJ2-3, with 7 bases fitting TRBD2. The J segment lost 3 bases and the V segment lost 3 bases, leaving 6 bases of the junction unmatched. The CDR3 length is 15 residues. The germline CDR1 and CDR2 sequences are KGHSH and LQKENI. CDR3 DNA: TGTGCCAGCTCACCGGGGGGGTACCGGACAGATACGCAGTATTTT. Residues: CASSPGGYRTDTQYF.

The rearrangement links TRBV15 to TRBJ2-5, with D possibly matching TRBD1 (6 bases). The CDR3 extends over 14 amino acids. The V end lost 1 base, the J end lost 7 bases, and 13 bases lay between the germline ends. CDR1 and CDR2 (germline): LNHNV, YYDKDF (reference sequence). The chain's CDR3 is CATSRATGYATQYF. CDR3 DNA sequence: TGTGCCACCAGCAGAGCAACAGGGTATGCGACCCAGTACTTC.

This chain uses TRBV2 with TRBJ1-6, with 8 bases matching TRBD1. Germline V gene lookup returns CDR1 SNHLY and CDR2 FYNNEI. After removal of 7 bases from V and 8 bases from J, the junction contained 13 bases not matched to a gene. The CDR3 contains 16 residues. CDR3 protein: CASTLTPGQVYSPLHF. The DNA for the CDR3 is TGTGCCAGCACCCTAACTCCGGGACAGGTATATTCACCCCTCCACTTT.

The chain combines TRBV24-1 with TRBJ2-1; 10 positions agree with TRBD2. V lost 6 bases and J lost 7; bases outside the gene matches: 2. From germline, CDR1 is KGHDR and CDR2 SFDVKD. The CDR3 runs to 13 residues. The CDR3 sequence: CATSTSGKNEQFF. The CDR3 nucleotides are TGTGCCACCAGTACTAGCGGGAAGAATGAGCAGTTCTTC.

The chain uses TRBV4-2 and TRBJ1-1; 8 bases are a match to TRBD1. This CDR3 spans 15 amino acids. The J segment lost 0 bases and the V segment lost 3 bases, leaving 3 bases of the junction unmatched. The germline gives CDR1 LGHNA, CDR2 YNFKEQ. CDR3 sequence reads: CASSHGQGLNTEAFF. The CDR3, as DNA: TGTGCCAGCAGCCACGGACAGGGTTTGAACACTGAAGCTTTCTTT.

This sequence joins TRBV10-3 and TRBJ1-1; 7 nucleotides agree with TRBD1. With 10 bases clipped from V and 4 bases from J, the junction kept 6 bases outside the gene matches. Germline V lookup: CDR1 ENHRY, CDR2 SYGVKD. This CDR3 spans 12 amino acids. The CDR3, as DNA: TGTGCCACCAGGGGGGCTGGCACTGAAGCTTTCTTT. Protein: CATRGAGTEAFF.

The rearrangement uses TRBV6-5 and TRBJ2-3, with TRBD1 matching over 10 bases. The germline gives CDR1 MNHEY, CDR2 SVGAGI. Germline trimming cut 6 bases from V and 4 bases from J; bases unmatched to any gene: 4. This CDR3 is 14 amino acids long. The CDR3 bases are TGTGCCAGCAGGCGCGGACAGGGGGCAGATACGCAGTATTTT. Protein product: CASRRGQGADTQYF.

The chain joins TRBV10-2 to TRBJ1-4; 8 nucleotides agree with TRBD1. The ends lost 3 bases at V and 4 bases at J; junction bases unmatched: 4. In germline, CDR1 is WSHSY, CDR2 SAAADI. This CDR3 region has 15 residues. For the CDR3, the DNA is TGCGCCAGCAGTGATCCGGGACAGGATAATGAAAAACTGTTTTTT. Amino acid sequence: CASSDPGQDNEKLFF.

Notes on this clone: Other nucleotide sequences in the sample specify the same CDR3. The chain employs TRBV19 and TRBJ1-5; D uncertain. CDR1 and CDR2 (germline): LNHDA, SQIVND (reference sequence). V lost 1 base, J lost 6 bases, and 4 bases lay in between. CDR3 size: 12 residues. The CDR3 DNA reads TGTGCCAGTAGTATAGGAGGTCAGCCCCAGCATTTT. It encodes CASSIGGQPQHF. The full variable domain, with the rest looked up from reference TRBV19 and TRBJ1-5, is DGGITQSPKYLFRKEGQNVTLSCEQNLNHDAMYWYRQDPGQGLRLIYYSQIVNDFQKGDIAEGYSVSREKKESFPLTVTSAQKNPTAFYLCASSIGGQPQHFGDGTRLSIL.

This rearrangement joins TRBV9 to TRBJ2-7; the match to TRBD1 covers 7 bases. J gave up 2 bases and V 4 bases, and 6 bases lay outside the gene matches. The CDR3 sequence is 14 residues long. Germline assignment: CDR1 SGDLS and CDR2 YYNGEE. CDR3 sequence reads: CASSPGQVTYEQYF. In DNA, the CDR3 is TGTGCCAGCAGCCCAGGACAGGTAACCTACGAGCAGTACTTC.

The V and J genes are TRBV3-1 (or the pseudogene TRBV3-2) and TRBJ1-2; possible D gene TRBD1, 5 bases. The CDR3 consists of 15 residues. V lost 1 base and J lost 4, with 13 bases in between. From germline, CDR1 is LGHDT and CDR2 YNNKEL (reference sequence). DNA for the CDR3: TGTGCCAGCAGCCAAGGACACCTGGGGGGCTATGGCTACACCTTC. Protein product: CASSQGHLGGYGYTF.

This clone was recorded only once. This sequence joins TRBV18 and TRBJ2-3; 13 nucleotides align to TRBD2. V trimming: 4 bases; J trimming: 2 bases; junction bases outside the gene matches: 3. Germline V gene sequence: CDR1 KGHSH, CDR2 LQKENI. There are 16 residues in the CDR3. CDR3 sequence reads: CASSHGTSGTTDTQYF. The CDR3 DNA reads TGTGCCAGCTCACACGGGACTAGCGGGACCACAGATACGCAGTATTTT.

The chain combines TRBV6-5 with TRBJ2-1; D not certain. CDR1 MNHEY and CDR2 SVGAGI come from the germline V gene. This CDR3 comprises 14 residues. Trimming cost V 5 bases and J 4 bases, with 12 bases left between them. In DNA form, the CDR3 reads TGTGCCAGCAGTCCCATGGCCGCTTACAATGAGCAGTTCTTC. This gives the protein CASSPMAAYNEQFF.

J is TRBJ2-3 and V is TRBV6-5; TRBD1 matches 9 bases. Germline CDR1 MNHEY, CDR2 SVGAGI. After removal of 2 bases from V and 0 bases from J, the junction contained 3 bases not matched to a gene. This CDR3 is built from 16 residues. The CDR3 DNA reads TGTGCCAGCAGTTACCTGGGACAGGGAAGCACAGATACGCAGTATTTT. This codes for CASSYLGQGSTDTQYF.

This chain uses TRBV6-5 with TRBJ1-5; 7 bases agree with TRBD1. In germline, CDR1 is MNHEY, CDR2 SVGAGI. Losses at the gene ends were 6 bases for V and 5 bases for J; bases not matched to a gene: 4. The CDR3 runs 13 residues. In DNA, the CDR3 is TGTGCCAGCAGCAGACAGGGCCATCAGCCCCAGCATTTT. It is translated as CASSRQGHQPQHF.